This T cell receptor beta chain appears in the sequencing data of a study of T cells in Graves' hyperthyroidism and ophthalmopathy. The study's findings and limits: Most thyroid clonotypes that were expanded above 0.001 also turned up in blood.

With respect to this clonotype: Its antigen is unidentified.

CDR1 is MNHEY, CDR2 SVGEGT, per germline. V lost 7 bases and J 9 bases, leaving 16 bases between the germline ends. The CDR3 has 13 amino acids. The investigators amplified TCR beta CDR3 regions from RNA transcripts. Initially, a first-round RT-PCR of the TCR CDR3 employed the HTBI primer set. TCRdb processed the multiplex PCR reads anew with MiXCR; each CDR3 protein has one entry. The repertoire holds hundreds of thousands of distinct CDR3 sequences, under 25% seen once, with over 30% in the top ten. Any patient presenting with uncontrolled infection, other autoimmune disease, pregnancy or lactation was left out. Together with thyroid ultrasound, orbital computed tomography, serum thyroxine and TRAb, clinical symptoms were used for diagnoses.

Sequencing was performed on blood. The receptor's source is a man between 25 and 39 years old with Graves' ophthalmopathy. The chain combines TRBV6-2 or TRBV6-3 with TRBJ2-1; D may be TRBD1 (5 bases). This CDR3 is CASKKTEPREQFF. The CDR3 nucleotides read TGTGCCAGCAAGAAGACAGAACCCCGTGAGCAGTTCTTC.